This passage covers 22 T cell receptor beta chains from one sample sequenced in a study of vaccination effects on CD4 cells after COVID-19. Antigens of these TCRs are unknown. Only in-frame clones appear in the TCRdb table, and some are missing; sequencing was by immunoSEQ multiplex PCR. Of roughly 70,000 clones listed, about 69% are singletons. The ViraFEST assay expanded antigen-specific CD4+ T cells with viral peptide pools before sequencing. A roughly ten-day culture period preceded the isolation of CD4+ T cells. This individual contracted SARS-CoV-2 between March and December 2020, as verified by PCR. Sequences were derived from CD4+ T cells from PBMCs cultured with HIV peptides, sampled before COVID-19 vaccination. As for subset: HIV-1 Nef peptide pool negative control/reference culture. Receptor source: a human donor who had a prior SARS-CoV-2 infection.

The chain is built from TRBV27 and TRBJ1-2; D gene uncertain. Germline CDR1 and CDR2: MNHEY and SMNVEV (reference sequence). The germline V and J ends were trimmed by 4 bases and 8 bases, with 17 bases remaining between them. The CDR3 contains 14 residues. CDR3 sequence (DNA): TGTGCCAGCAGTTCCCCACGGACGGATACGGGCTACACCTTC. Amino acid sequence: CASSSPRTDTGYTF.

The chain carries TRBV6-6 and TRBJ2-7; 7 bases agree with TRBD2. With 5 bases clipped from V and 3 bases from J, the junction kept 4 bases outside the gene matches. The germline CDR1 and CDR2 sequences are MNHNY and SVGAGI (reference sequence). The CDR3 is made up of 13 amino acids. The chain's CDR3 is CASSRGLYYEQYF. CDR3 nucleotide sequence: TGTGCCAGCAGTCGGGGACTATACTACGAGCAGTACTTC.

The CDR3 region is CASSLSTQETQYF. DNA of the CDR3: TGTGCCAGCAGTTTGTCTACTCAAGAGACCCAGTACTTC. The gene calls are TRBV28 and TRBJ2-5; D gene uncertain. CDR1 MDHEN and CDR2 SYDVKM come from the germline V gene. The CDR3 covers 13 residues. Trimming pared 3 bases from V and 2 bases from J, leaving 7 bases between.

The V gene is TRBV4-1, the J gene TRBJ2-7; TRBD1 matches at 9 bases. This CDR3 comprises 16 residues. The trim removed 1 base at V and 1 base at J, leaving 5 bases unmatched. Germline CDR1 MGHRA, CDR2 YSYEKL. The CDR3, as DNA: TGCGCCAGCAGCCAAGGTGCGGGACAGGGATCCTACGAGCAGTACTTC. Its translation: CASSQGAGQGSYEQYF.

The chain carries TRBV7-8 and TRBJ1-6, with D maybe TRBD1 (6 bases). CDR3 size: 16 residues. Trimming stripped 7 bases from V and 7 bases from J, with 20 bases between. CDR1 and CDR2 (germline): SGHVS, FQNEAQ. CDR3 loop: CASTYAGAGENSPLHF. The CDR3 nucleotides are TGTGCCAGCACCTATGCCGGGGCAGGGGAGAATTCACCCCTCCACTTT.

This clone was seen only a few times. This chain joins TRBV5-8 and TRBJ2-1; the D gene is possibly TRBD2 (6 bases). The CDR3 runs 16 residues. Germline CDR1 reads SGHTS; CDR2 reads YDEGEE. Trimming shortened V by 1 base and J by 8 bases, and 19 bases separated the two germline ends. In DNA form, the CDR3 reads TGTGCCAGCAGCTTGTTGTGGTCTAGCGCGTGGGATGAGCAGTTCTTC. It specifies CASSLLWSSAWDEQFF.

The CDR3 DNA reads as TGTGCCAGCAGAATGGGACGGCTGAACACTGAAGCTTTCTTT. Encoded protein: CASRMGRLNTEAFF. The chain combines TRBV6-6 with TRBJ1-1, with a possible D match to TRBD1 (5 bases). This CDR3 spans 14 amino acids. V lost 6 bases and J 0 bases, leaving 11 bases between the germline ends. Germline V gene sequence: CDR1 MNHNY, CDR2 SVGAGI (reference sequence).

In DNA, the CDR3 is TGTGCCAGCAGCGTCGGGACTAGGAACACCGGGGAGCTGTTTTTT. This codes for CASSVGTRNTGELFF. The gene calls are TRBV11-2 and TRBJ2-2; 8 bases fit TRBD2. Trimming cost V 5 bases and J 1 base; bases outside gene matches: 3. Germline CDR1 reads SGHAT; CDR2 reads FQNNGV. The CDR3 contains 15 residues.

The chain is built from TRBV20-1 and TRBJ2-7; D perhaps matches TRBD1 (5 bases). Trimming removed 3 bases from V and 6 bases from J, with 15 bases in between. The CDR3 extends over 13 amino acids. The germline gives CDR1 DFQATT, CDR2 SNEGSKA (reference sequence). The CDR3 sequence: CSASKGNPAEQYF. CDR3 bases: TGCAGTGCTAGTAAGGGGAATCCCGCCGAGCAGTACTTC.

For the CDR3, the DNA is TGTGCCAGCAGCATAGCGGGAGTGTCCTACAATGAGCAGTTCTTC. Amino acids: CASSIAGVSYNEQFF. The J gene is TRBJ2-1, the V gene TRBV7-3; 9 nucleotides agree with TRBD2. The CDR3 is 15 residues long. Germline V lookup: CDR1 SGHTA, CDR2 FQGTGA. V lost 5 bases and J lost 1; bases outside the gene matches: 3.

The rearrangement links TRBV6-5 to TRBJ1-4; D unclear. Germline lookup yields CDR1 MNHEY and CDR2 SVGAGI. V was clipped by 2 bases and J by 5 bases, with 12 bases between them. CDR3 length equals 15 residues. CDR3 nucleotides: TGTGCCAGCAGTTACGGTTCCGCGGGCAATGAAAAACTGTTTTTT. Protein product: CASSYGSAGNEKLFF.

The rearrangement joins TRBV4-1 to TRBJ2-1, with D perhaps TRBD2 (5 bases). CDR3 length: 16 amino acids. CDR1 MGHRA and CDR2 YSYEKL come from the germline V gene. The ends were cut back, 3 bases at V and 2 bases at J, with 14 bases in the middle. The CDR3 loop reads CASSQAGLMAYNEQFF. CDR3 DNA: TGCGCCAGCAGCCAGGCTGGACTTATGGCCTACAATGAGCAGTTCTTC.

The rearrangement uses TRBV12-5 and TRBJ2-3; D is unclear. The V and J ends lost 7 bases and 2 bases respectively, with 13 bases between them. Germline-derived CDR1 and CDR2 are LGHNT and FRNRAP. CDR3 length: 14 amino acids. The CDR3: CASALTGYTDTQYF. The CDR3 DNA sequence: TGTGCTAGTGCCCTGACTGGATACACAGATACGCAGTATTTT.

This clone was seen a handful of times. The chain couples TRBV7-9 to TRBJ1-2; D gene uncertain. This CDR3 region has 19 residues. With 0 bases removed from V and 2 bases from J, the gap between germline ends came to 22 bases. The V gene's germline CDR1 is SEHNR and CDR2 FQNEAQ (reference sequence). The CDR3 region is CASSLALRANQISNYGYTF. The CDR3 DNA follows: TGTGCCAGCAGCTTAGCGCTTCGGGCAAATCAAATATCGAACTATGGCTACACCTTC.

This sequence joins TRBV21-1 and TRBJ2-4; the table's D call of TRBD2 was not tested on the DNA. TRBV21-1 has pseudogene status. The CDR3 is 18 residues long. This CDR3 reads CASSKREGPINAKNIQYF. CDR3 DNA sequence: TGTGCCAGCAGCAAAAGGGAGGGACCTATTAATGCCAAAAACATTCAGTACTTC.

The count of this clone is one. This chain links TRBV20-1 with TRBJ2-1; 8 bases align to TRBD1. This CDR3 comprises 15 residues. Trimming cost V 3 bases and J 2 bases; bases outside gene matches: 6. The germline gives CDR1 DFQATT, CDR2 SNEGSKA (reference sequence). CDR3 protein: CSASDNRGTYNEQFF. CDR3 DNA sequence: TGCAGTGCTAGTGATAACAGGGGGACCTACAATGAGCAGTTCTTC.

This clone was recorded only once. The chain employs TRBV30 and TRBJ1-6; D call uncertain. Trimming removed 2 bases at V and 10 bases at J, with 21 bases between. Germline V gene data show CDR1 as GTSNPN and CDR2 as SVGIG (reference sequence). This CDR3 is built from 16 residues. CDR3 region: CAWSPSPLAAGSPLHF. DNA for the CDR3: TGTGCCTGGAGTCCGTCCCCCCTAGCGGCCGGGTCACCCCTCCACTTT.

The chain carries TRBV20-1 and TRBJ1-1; the D is unclear. This CDR3 is 11 amino acids long. Germline CDR1 and CDR2: DFQATT and SNEGSKA (reference sequence). With 5 bases removed from V and 2 bases from J, the gap between germline ends came to 6 bases. The CDR3, as DNA: TGCAGTGCTTTGATCAACACTGAAGCTTTCTTT. Translation gives CSALINTEAFF.

This clone has just a few counts. This sequence joins TRBV4-1 and TRBJ2-2, with TRBD2 matching over 11 bases. V shed 3 bases, J shed 1 base, and the junction held 4 bases outside the gene matches. The CDR3 loop spans 17 amino acids. Germline CDR1 MGHRA, CDR2 YSYEKL. The CDR3 is CASSQATSGRNTGELFF. The CDR3 DNA follows: TGCGCCAGCAGCCAGGCAACTAGCGGGAGGAACACCGGGGAGCTGTTTTTT.

The rearrangement joins TRBV15 to TRBJ1-4, with D unresolved. The CDR3 is made up of 12 amino acids. V lost 5 bases and J lost 8, with 9 bases in between. Germline V gives CDR1 LNHNV, CDR2 YYDKDF (reference sequence). The CDR3 reads CATSPNQEKLFF. CDR3 in DNA: TGTGCCACCAGCCCGAACCAAGAAAAACTGTTTTTT.

This sequence joins TRBV15 and TRBJ1-5; 10 bases fit TRBD1. Trimming cost V 4 bases and J 2 bases; bases outside gene matches: 5. The CDR3 covers 16 residues. Germline V gives CDR1 LNHNV, CDR2 YYDKDF (reference sequence). The CDR3 nucleotides are TGTGCCACCAGCATAGCAGGGACAGGGGGCAATCAGCCCCAGCATTTT. This encodes CATSIAGTGGNQPQHF.

This sequence joins TRBV19 and TRBJ2-7; 7 bases fit TRBD1. Looked up from germline, CDR1 is LNHDA and CDR2 is SQIVND (reference sequence). V lost 4 bases to trimming and J lost 3 bases; unmatched junction nucleotides: 6. The CDR3 runs to 14 residues. CDR3 region: CASSRDRDSYEQYF. The CDR3 DNA follows: TGTGCCAGTAGTAGGGACCGGGACAGCTACGAGCAGTACTTC.